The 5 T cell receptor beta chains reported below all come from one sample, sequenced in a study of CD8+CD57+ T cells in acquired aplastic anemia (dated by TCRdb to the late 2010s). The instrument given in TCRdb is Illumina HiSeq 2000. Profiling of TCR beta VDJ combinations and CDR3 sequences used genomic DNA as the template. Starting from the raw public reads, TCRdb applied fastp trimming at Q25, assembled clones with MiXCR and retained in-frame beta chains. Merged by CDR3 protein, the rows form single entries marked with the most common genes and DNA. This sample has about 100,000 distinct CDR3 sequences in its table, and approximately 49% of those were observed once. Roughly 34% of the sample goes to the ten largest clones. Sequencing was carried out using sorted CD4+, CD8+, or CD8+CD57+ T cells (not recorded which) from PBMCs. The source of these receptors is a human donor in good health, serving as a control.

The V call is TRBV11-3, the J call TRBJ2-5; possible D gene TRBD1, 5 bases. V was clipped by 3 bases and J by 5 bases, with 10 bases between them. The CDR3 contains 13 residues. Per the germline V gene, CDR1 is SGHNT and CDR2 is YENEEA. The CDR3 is CASSFQGSETQYF. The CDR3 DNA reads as TGTGCCAGCAGCTTCCAGGGATCGGAGACCCAGTACTTC.

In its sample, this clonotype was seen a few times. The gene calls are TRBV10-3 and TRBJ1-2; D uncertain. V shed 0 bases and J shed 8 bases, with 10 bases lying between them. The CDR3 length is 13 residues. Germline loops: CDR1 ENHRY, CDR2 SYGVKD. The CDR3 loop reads CAISESEGGGYTF. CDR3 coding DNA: TGTGCCATCAGTGAGTCGGAGGGTGGAGGCTACACCTTC.

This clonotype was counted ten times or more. CDR3 sequence (DNA): TGTGCCAGCAGCTTTCAAGCCCTTGGCAGGGACCCCACAGATACGCAGTATTTT. Protein product: CASSFQALGRDPTDTQYF. The rearrangement joins TRBV7-9 to TRBJ2-3; D might be TRBD1 or TRBD2, each matching 5 bases. CDR1 SEHNR and CDR2 FQNEAQ come from the germline V gene (reference sequence). CDR3 length equals 18 residues. The V and J ends lost 3 bases and 2 bases respectively, with 21 bases between them. Looking up the rest from reference TRBV7-9 and TRBJ2-3 gives the full variable domain: DTGVSQNPRHKITKRGQNVTFRCDPISEHNRLYWYRQTLGQGPEFLTYFQNEAQLEKSRLLSDRFSAERPKGSFSTLEIQRTEQGDSAMYLCASSFQALGRDPTDTQYFGPGTRLTVL.

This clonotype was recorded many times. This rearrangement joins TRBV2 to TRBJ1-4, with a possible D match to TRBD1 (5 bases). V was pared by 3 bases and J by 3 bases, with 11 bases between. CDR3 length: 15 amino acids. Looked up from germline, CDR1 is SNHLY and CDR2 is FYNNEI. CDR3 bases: TGTGCCAGCAGTGAGGAAGGGGCTCCTAATGAAAAACTGTTTTTT. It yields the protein CASSEEGAPNEKLFF. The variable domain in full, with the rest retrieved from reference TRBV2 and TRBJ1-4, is EPEVTQTPSHQVTQMGQEVILRCVPISNHLYFYWYRQILGQKVEFLVSFYNNEISEKSEIFDDQFSVERPDGSNFTLKIRSTKLEDSAMYFCASSEEGAPNEKLFFGSGTQLSVL.

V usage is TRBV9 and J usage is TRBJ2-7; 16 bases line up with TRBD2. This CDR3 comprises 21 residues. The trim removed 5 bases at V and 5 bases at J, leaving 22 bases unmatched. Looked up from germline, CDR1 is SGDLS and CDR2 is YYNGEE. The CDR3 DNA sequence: TGTGCCAGCAGAGTCGGCCCGGGACTAGCGGGGGGGCCGGGGTCTTTGGACGAGCAGTACTTC. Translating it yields CASRVGPGLAGGPGSLDEQYF.